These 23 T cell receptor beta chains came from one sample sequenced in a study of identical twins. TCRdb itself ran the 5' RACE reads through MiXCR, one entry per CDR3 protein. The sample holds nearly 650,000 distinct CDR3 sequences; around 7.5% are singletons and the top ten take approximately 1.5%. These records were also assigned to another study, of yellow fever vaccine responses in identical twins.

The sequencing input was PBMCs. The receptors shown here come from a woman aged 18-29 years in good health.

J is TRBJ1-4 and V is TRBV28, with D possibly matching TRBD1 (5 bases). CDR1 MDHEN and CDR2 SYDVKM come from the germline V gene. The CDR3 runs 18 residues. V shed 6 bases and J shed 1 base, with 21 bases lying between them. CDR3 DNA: TGTGCCAGCAGCTCTTGGGGGGGATTGCCGAGAACTAATGAAAAACTGTTTTTT. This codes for CASSSWGGLPRTNEKLFF.

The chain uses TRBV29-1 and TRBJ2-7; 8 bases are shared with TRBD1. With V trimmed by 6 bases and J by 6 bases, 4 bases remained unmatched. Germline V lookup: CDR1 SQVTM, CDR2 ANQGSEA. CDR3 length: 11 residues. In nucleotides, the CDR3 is TGCAGCGTCGGACAGGGATCCGAGCAGTACGTC. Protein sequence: CSVGQGSEQYV.

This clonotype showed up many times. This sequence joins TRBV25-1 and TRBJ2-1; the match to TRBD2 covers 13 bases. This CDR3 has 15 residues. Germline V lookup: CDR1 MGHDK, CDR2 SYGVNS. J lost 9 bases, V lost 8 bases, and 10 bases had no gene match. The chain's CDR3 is CASGTLAGGPSEQFF. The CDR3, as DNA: TGTGCCAGCGGCACACTAGCGGGGGGGCCGAGTGAGCAGTTCTTC.

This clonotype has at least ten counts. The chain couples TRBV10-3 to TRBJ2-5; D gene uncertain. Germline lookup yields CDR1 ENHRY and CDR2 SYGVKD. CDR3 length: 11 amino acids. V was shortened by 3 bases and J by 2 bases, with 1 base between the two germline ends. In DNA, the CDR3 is TGTGCCATCAGTGAACAAGAGACCCAGTACTTC. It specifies CAISEQETQYF.

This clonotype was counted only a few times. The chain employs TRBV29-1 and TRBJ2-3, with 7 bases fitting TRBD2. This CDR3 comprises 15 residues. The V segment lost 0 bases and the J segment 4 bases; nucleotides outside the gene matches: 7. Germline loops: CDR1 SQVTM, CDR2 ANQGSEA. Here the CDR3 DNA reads TGCAGCGTTGAAGAACGGGAGGAGAAGGCAGATACGCAGTATTTT. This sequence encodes CSVEEREEKADTQYF.

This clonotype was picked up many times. The CDR3 here is CASSEPLDADEQFF. DNA of the CDR3: TGCGCCAGCAGTGAGCCACTAGATGCGGATGAGCAGTTCTTC. The chain is built from TRBV10-2 and TRBJ2-1; D possibly corresponds to TRBD2 (5 bases). Trimming cost V 2 bases and J 8 bases, with 13 bases left between them. Germline V gene sequence: CDR1 WSHSY, CDR2 SAAADI. The CDR3 is 14 amino acids.

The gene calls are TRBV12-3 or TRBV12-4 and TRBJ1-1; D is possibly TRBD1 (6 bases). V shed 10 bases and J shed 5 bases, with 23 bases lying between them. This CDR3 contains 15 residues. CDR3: CANAREMTGRTEAFF. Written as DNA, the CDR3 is TGTGCCAACGCGAGGGAGATGACAGGAAGGACTGAAGCTTTCTTT.

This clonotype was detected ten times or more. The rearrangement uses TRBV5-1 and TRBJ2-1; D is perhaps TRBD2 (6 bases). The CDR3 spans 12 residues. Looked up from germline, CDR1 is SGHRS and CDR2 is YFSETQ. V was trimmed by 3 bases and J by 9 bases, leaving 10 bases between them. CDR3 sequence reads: CASSSTRSEQFF. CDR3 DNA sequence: TGCGCCAGCAGCTCGACTAGGAGTGAGCAGTTCTTC.

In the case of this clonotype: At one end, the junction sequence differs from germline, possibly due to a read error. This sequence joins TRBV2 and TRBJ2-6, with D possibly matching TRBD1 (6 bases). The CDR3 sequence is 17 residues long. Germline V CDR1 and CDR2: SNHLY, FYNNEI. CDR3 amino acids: CTSSHGTISSGANVLTF. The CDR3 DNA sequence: TGTACCAGCAGCCACGGGACAATTTCTTCGGGGGCCAACGTCCTGACTTTC.

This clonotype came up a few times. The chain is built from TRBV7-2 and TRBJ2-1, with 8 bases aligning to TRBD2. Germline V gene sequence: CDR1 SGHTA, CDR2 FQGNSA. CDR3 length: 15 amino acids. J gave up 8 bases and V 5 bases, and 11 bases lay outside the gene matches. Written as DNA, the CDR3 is TGTGCCAGCAGCGTGACTAGCGCGGGTGAGGATGAGCAGTTCTTC. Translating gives CASSVTSAGEDEQFF.

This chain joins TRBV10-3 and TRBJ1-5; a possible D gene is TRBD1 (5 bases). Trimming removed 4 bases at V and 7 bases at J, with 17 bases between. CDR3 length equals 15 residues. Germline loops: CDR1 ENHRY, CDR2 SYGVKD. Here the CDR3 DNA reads TGTGCCATCAGTGCGGCAGGGTTAGAGGGACAGCCCCAGCATTTT. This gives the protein CAISAAGLEGQPQHF.

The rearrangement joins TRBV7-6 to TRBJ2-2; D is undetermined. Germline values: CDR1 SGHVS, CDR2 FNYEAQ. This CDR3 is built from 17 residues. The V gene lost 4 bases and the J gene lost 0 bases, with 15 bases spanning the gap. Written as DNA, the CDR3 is TGTGCCAGCAGCTCCCGGGCAGGCGGTGCGAACACCGGGGAGCTGTTTTTT. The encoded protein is CASSSRAGGANTGELFF.

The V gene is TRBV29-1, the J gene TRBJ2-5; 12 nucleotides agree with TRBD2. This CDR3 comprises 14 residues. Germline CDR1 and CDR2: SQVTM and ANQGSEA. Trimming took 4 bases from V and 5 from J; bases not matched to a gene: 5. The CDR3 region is CSVGSLAGGETQYF. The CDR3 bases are TGCAGCGTTGGATCACTAGCGGGAGGCGAGACCCAGTACTTC.

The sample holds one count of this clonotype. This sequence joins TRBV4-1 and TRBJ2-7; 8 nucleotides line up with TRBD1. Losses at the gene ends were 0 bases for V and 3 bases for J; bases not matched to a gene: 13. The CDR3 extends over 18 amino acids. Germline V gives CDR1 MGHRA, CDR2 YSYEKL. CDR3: CASSQDIVGAGGFYEQYV. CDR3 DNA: TGCGCCAGCAGCCAAGATATCGTGGGCGCAGGGGGCTTCTACGAGCAGTACGTC.

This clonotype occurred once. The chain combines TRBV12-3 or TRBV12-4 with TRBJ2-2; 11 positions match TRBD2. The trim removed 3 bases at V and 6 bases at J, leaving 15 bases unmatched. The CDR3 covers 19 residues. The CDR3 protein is CASSFRLPASGRFSGELFF. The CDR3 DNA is TGTGCCAGCAGTTTCCGGCTTCCAGCTAGCGGGAGGTTCTCCGGGGAGCTGTTTTTT.

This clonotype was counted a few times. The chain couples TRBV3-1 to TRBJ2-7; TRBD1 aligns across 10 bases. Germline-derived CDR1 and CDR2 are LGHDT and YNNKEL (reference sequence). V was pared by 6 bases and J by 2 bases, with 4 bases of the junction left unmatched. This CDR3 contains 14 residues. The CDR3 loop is CASRQDRGTYEQYF. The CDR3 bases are TGTGCCAGCAGACAGGACAGGGGGACCTACGAGCAGTACTTC.

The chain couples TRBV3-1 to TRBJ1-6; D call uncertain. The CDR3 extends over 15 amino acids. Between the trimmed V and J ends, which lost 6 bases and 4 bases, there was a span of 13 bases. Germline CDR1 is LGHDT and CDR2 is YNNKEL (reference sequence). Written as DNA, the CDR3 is TGTGCCAGCAGGGTGGACCAAATTTATAATTCACCCCTCCACTTT. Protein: CASRVDQIYNSPLHF.

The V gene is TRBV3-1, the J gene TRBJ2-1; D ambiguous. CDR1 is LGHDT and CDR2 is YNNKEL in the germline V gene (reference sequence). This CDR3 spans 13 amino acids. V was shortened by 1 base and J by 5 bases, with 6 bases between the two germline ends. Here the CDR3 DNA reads TGTGCCAGCAGCCAAGTAAGTGACAATGAGCAGTTCTTC. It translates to CASSQVSDNEQFF.

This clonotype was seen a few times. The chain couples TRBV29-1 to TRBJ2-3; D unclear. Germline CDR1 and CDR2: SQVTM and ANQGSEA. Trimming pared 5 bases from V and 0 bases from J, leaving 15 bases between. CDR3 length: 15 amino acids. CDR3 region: CSVRRFPGSTDTQYF. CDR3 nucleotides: TGCAGCGTTCGACGATTTCCCGGGAGCACAGATACGCAGTATTTT.

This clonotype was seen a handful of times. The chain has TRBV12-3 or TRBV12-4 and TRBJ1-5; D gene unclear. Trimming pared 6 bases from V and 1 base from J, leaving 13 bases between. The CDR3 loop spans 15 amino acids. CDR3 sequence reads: CASSPNPGSNQPQHF. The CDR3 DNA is TGTGCCAGCAGCCCCAATCCCGGGAGCAATCAGCCCCAGCATTTT.

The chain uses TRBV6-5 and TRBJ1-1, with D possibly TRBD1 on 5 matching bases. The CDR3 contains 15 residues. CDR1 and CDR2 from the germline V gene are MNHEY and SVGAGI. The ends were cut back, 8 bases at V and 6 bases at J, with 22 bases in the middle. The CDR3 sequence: CASVLFEGHPSEAFF. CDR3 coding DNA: TGTGCCAGCGTACTCTTTGAGGGGCACCCGTCTGAAGCTTTCTTT.

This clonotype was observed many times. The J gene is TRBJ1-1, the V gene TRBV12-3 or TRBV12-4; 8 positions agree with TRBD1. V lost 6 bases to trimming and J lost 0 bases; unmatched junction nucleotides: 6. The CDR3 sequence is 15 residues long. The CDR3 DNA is TGTGCCAGCAGGGTCTGGGACAGGATGAACACTGAAGCTTTCTTT. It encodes CASRVWDRMNTEAFF.

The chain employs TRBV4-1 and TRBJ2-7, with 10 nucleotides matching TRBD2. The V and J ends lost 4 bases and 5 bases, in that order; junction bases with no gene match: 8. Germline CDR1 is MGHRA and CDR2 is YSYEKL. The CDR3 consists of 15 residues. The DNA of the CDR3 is TGCGCCAGCAGCCGGTCCTTAGCGGGGGGAGACGAGCAGTACGTC. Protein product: CASSRSLAGGDEQYV.